Described below is a single T cell receptor (beta chain) sequence and its context. The CDR3 is made up of 14 amino acids. From germline, CDR1 is MRHNA and CDR2 SNTAGT. The V end was cut by 0 bases, the J end by 6 bases, with 6 bases between. The record originates from a study of blood T cell repertoires in COVID-19. In the original processing: Nucleated cell counts were estimated from reference gene primer amplification. The table came from immunoSEQ multiplex PCR; TCRdb's copy has only in-frame clones and leaves some out. Clone size and the V and J calls come from that table; the DNA yielded D and trimming. The data contain about 280,000 clones, approximately 91% of them singletons.

Sequencing was done on a sample of peripheral blood. This sequence was found in a man aged 45-60 years with acute or convalescent COVID-19. V and J are TRBV6-4 and TRBJ1-6; D gene ambiguous. CDR3 nucleotide sequence: TGTGCCAGCAGTGACTCGTTCGGTAATTCACCCCTCCACTTT. The encoded protein is CASSDSFGNSPLHF.